A single sample is the source of the 3 T cell receptor beta chains below, sequenced in a study of blood T cell repertoires in COVID-19. Data came from immunoSEQ multiplex PCR; TCRdb stores just in-frame clones and leaves some out. This table has tens of thousands of clones, roughly 85% appearing once. Specimen: peripheral blood. These receptors originate from a human donor in a cohort sampled during active COVID-19.

CDR3 in amino acids: CSVGRRAGGGNEQFF. The CDR3 nucleotides are TGCAGCGTTGGGAGGCGAGCGGGGGGTGGGAATGAGCAGTTCTTC. V gene TRBV29-1 combines with J gene TRBJ2-1, with TRBD2 matching 9 bases. This CDR3 has 15 residues. From germline, CDR1 is SQVTM and CDR2 ANQGSEA. V dropped 4 bases and J dropped 7; count of bases not matched to a gene: 11.

The genes are TRBV7-9 and TRBJ1-4; 7 positions agree with TRBD1. J lost 8 bases, V lost 7 bases, and 13 bases had no gene match. CDR3 length: 15 amino acids. Germline V lookup: CDR1 SEHNR, CDR2 FQNEAQ (reference sequence). CDR3 nucleotide sequence: TGTGCCAGCACCATGCACCGGGACAGCACCGAAAAACTGTTTTTT. This gives the protein CASTMHRDSTEKLFF.

The chain is built from TRBV10-3 and TRBJ2-7; 7 bases match TRBD1. Germline CDR1 is ENHRY and CDR2 is SYGVKD. The trim removed 2 bases at V and 3 bases at J, leaving 4 bases unmatched. The CDR3 runs to 14 residues. The CDR3 loop is CAISEGDSSYEQYF. DNA of the CDR3: TGTGCCATCAGTGAGGGGGACAGTAGCTACGAGCAGTACTTC.